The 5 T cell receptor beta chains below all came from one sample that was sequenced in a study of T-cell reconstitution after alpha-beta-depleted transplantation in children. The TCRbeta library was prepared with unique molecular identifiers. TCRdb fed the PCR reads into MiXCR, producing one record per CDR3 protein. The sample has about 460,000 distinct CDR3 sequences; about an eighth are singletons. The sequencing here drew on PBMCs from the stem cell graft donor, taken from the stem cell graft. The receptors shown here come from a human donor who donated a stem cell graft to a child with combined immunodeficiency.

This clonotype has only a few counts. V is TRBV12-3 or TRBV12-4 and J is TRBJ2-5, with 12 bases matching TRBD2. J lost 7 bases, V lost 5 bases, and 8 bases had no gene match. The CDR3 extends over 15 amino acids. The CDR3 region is CASSRLAGARATQYF. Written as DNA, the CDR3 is TGTGCCAGCAGTCGACTAGCGGGGGCGAGGGCGACCCAGTACTTC.

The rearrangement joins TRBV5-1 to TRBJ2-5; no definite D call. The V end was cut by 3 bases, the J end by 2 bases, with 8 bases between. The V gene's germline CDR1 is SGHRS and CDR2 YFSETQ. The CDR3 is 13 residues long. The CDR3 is CASSWERQETQYF. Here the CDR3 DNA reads TGCGCCAGCAGCTGGGAAAGGCAAGAGACCCAGTACTTC.

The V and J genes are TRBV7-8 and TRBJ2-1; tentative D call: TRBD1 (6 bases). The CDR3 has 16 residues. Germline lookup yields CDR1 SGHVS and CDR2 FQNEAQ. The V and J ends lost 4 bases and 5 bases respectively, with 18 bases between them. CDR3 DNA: TGTGCCAGCAGCTCCCCCTCCGGGACACCTAACAATGAGCAGTTCTTC. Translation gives CASSSPSGTPNNEQFF. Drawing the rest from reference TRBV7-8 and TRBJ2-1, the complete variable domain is GAGVSQSPRYKVAKRGQDVALRCDPISGHVSLFWYQQALGQGPEFLTYFQNEAQLDKSGLPSDRFFAERPEGSVSTLKIQRTQQEDSAVYLCASSSPSGTPNNEQFFGPGTRLTVL.

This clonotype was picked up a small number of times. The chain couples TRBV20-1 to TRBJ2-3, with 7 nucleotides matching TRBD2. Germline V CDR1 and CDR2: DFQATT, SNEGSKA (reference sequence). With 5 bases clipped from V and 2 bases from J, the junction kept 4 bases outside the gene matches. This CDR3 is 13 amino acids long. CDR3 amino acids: CSAPAGSTDTQYF. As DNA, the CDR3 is TGCAGTGCTCCAGCGGGGTCCACAGATACGCAGTATTTT.

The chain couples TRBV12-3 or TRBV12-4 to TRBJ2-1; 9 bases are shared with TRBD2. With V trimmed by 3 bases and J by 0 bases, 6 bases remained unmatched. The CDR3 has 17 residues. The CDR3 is CASSFLGTSSSYNEQFF. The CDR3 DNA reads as TGTGCCAGCAGTTTCCTGGGGACTAGCAGCTCCTACAATGAGCAGTTCTTC.